These 24 T cell receptor beta chains came from one sample sequenced in a study of blood T cells in healthy people across ages (dated by TCRdb to the mid-2010s). Libraries were built with 5' RACE. Sequenced using an Illumina HiSeq 2500. A second PCR of about 6 to 11 cycles was performed with a sample-barcoded 5' primer and a J-beta primer mix. Using fastp trimming at Q25 and MiXCR clonotype assembly, TCRdb reanalyzed the public sequencing data and kept in-frame beta chains. Rows are combined by CDR3 protein, so each entry shows the most common genes and DNA. The table for this sample lists approximately 810,000 distinct CDR3 sequences; 29% of them were counted only once. Roughly a sixth of the sample rests with the top ten. Source material: blood. These receptors came from a woman older than 75 in good health.

This clonotype was seen at least ten times. This chain uses TRBV4-2 with TRBJ2-1, with a tentative D call TRBD1 (5 bases). The CDR3 totals 15 residues. Trimming left V 0 bases short and J 3 bases short, with 9 bases between. CDR1 LGHNA and CDR2 YNFKEQ come from the germline V gene. The CDR3 region has the DNA TGTGCCAGCAGCCAAGACAGGGCCGGCTACAATGAGCAGTTCTTC. It yields the protein CASSQDRAGYNEQFF.

This clonotype was seen many times. The chain employs TRBV28 and TRBJ2-1, with D perhaps TRBD1 (5 bases). V was cut by 6 bases and J by 7 bases, with 22 bases left in between. Germline CDR1 MDHEN, CDR2 SYDVKM. The CDR3 is 16 residues long. CDR3 region: CASRTHSGAGVNEQFF. The CDR3 nucleotides read TGTGCCAGCAGGACCCACTCTGGGGCAGGAGTAAATGAGCAGTTCTTC.

V and J are TRBV5-1 and TRBJ2-5; 11 nucleotides line up with TRBD1. The trim removed 3 bases at V and 4 bases at J, leaving 8 bases unmatched. This CDR3 comprises 16 residues. Per the germline V gene, CDR1 is SGHRS and CDR2 is YFSETQ. CDR3 loop: CASSSNTGTGGETQYF. CDR3 nucleotide sequence: TGCGCCAGCAGCTCGAATACCGGGACAGGGGGAGAGACCCAGTACTTC. The complete variable domain, with remaining parts taken from reference TRBV5-1 and TRBJ2-5, reads KAGVTQTPRYLIKTRGQQVTLSCSPISGHRSVSWYQQTPGQGLQFLFEYFSETQRNKGNFPGRFSGRQFSNSRSEMNVSTLELGDSALYLCASSSNTGTGGETQYFGPGTRLLVL.

This clonotype was seen repeatedly, ten times or more. The J gene is TRBJ2-3, the V gene TRBV4-3, with 7 bases identical to TRBD2. The CDR3 length is 16 residues. After removal of 3 bases from V and 2 bases from J, the junction contained 8 bases not matched to a gene. In germline, CDR1 is LGHNA, CDR2 YSLEER. The CDR3 spells CASSQTSAGVTDTQYF. The CDR3 nucleotides read TGCGCCAGCAGCCAGACCTCGGCGGGGGTCACAGATACGCAGTATTTT.

The chain combines TRBV5-1 with TRBJ2-7, with no clear D. V dropped 4 bases and J dropped 0 bases, with 8 bases sitting between them. The CDR3 runs 13 residues. In germline, CDR1 is SGHRS, CDR2 YFSETQ. The CDR3 nucleotides read TGCGCCAGCAGCACCCGAGCCTCCTACGAGCAGTACTTC. Its translation is CASSTRASYEQYF.

The chain employs TRBV6-5 and TRBJ1-1; D remains ambiguous. This CDR3 contains 16 residues. Germline V gene lookup returns CDR1 MNHEY and CDR2 SVGAGI. Between the trimmed V and J ends, which lost 0 bases and 2 bases, there was a span of 13 bases. The CDR3 DNA sequence: TGTGCCAGCAGTTACTCTAGGACCGGATCTAACACTGAAGCTTTCTTT. It translates to CASSYSRTGSNTEAFF.

This clonotype was seen more than once but under ten times. The V call is TRBV4-3, the J call TRBJ2-3; D gene ambiguous. V gave up 1 base and J gave up 4 bases, with 12 bases separating them. Germline V gene lookup returns CDR1 LGHNA and CDR2 YSLEER. The CDR3 is made up of 15 amino acids. The CDR3 bases are TGCGCCAGCAGCCAAGTCAAGGGTTCATCAGATACGCAGTATTTT. Protein: CASSQVKGSSDTQYF.

This clonotype was seen more than once but under ten times. CDR3 sequence: CASSQPGEAFF. The CDR3 bases are TGTGCCAGCAGCCAGCCGGGTGAAGCTTTCTTT. This chain connects TRBV3-1 to TRBJ1-1; D ambiguous. CDR1 and CDR2 from the germline V gene are LGHDT and YNNKEL (reference sequence). The V and J ends lost 3 bases and 7 bases respectively, with 6 bases between them. This CDR3 is built from 11 residues.

This clonotype was seen a few times. This may arise from a read error, as a much more abundant clone is one base away. The chain joins TRBV20-1 to TRBJ2-1; D tentatively reads TRBD1 or TRBD2 (5 bases each). This CDR3 spans 14 amino acids. Germline CDR1 DFQATT, CDR2 SNEGSKA (reference sequence). V dropped 2 bases and J dropped 13 bases, with 21 bases sitting between them. The DNA for the CDR3 is TGCAGTGCTAGAACTGGGGGTGGAGCAGAGACCCAGTTCTTC. The encoded protein is CSARTGGGAETQFF.

This clonotype has at least ten counts. The chain employs TRBV3-1 and TRBJ2-6; D possibly corresponds to TRBD2 (6 bases). Germline V gene lookup returns CDR1 LGHDT and CDR2 YNNKEL (reference sequence). The CDR3 is 16 residues long. Trimming shortened V by 2 bases and J by 1 base, and 9 bases separated the two germline ends. DNA for the CDR3: TGTGCCAGCAGCCAAACCGGGACTTCTGGGGCCAACGTCCTGACTTTC. Its translation is CASSQTGTSGANVLTF.

To note about this clonotype: Sequence at one end of the junction differs from germline and may be a read error. The chain is built from TRBV7-2 and TRBJ1-5; D call uncertain. The germline V gene has CDR1 SGHTA and CDR2 FQGNSA. The CDR3 runs 13 residues. The CDR3 loop reads CASSLDVNRPQHF. CDR3 coding DNA: TGTGCCAGCAGCTTAGATGTCAATCGGCCCCAGCATTTT.

This clonotype appeared many times. The chain has TRBV6-2 or TRBV6-3 and TRBJ1-2, with no clear D. The CDR3 length is 13 residues. The germline V gene has CDR1 MNHEY and CDR2 SVGEGT. V was clipped by 5 bases and J by 9 bases, with 16 bases between them. The CDR3: CASSAGEGGRYTF. The CDR3 region has the DNA TGTGCCAGCAGTGCCGGGGAGGGAGGACGCTACACCTTC.

This clonotype was seen ten or more times. The CDR3 DNA reads as TGCGCCAGTAGACGAGCTGGGGCCAACGTCCTGACTTTC. Its translation is CASRRAGANVLTF. The chain has TRBV10-1 and TRBJ2-6; D is undetermined. The CDR3 sequence is 13 residues long. V shed 9 bases and J shed 2 bases, with 8 bases lying between them. Germline V lookup: CDR1 WNHNN, CDR2 SYGVQD (reference sequence).

The chain combines TRBV4-1 with TRBJ1-1; TRBD1 might be the D (6 bases). The CDR3 has 15 amino acids. Germline CDR1 and CDR2: MGHRA and YSYEKL. The ends were cut back, 0 bases at V and 0 bases at J, with 8 bases in the middle. The CDR3 reads CASSQEQGLNTEAFF. The CDR3 DNA sequence: TGCGCCAGCAGCCAAGAACAGGGACTGAACACTGAAGCTTTCTTT.

Many counts were recorded for this clonotype. Here the CDR3 reads CASIQGQGTDTQYF. The CDR3 nucleotides are TGTGCCAGCATTCAGGGACAGGGCACAGATACGCAGTATTTT. This chain connects TRBV12-3 or TRBV12-4 to TRBJ2-3; 8 bases align to TRBD1. Unmatched junction bases numbered 4, after V lost 7 bases and J lost 1 base. The CDR3 runs to 14 residues.

There are a few counts of this clonotype. The V call is TRBV6-5, the J call TRBJ2-7; TRBD1 might be the D (6 bases). V dropped 2 bases and J dropped 7 bases, with 12 bases sitting between them. Germline V CDR1 and CDR2: MNHEY, SVGAGI. CDR3 length equals 13 residues. CDR3 sequence: CASSYLRGPEQYF. The DNA of the CDR3 is TGTGCCAGCAGTTACCTCAGGGGACCGGAGCAGTACTTC.

This clonotype was counted many times. The V and J genes are TRBV6-2 or TRBV6-3 and TRBJ2-1; D is perhaps TRBD1 (6 bases). Deletions cut 5 bases from V and 6 bases from J, with 17 bases between. CDR1 and CDR2 from the germline V gene are MNHEY and SVGEGT. This CDR3 has 15 residues. The CDR3 region is CASSPGHARFNEQFF. CDR3 DNA: TGTGCCAGCAGTCCGGGACACGCACGATTCAATGAGCAGTTCTTC.

As regards this clonotype: With a much larger clone just one base away, this may be a read error. V and J are TRBV5-1 and TRBJ2-5; a possible D gene is TRBD1 (5 bases). The CDR3 runs 15 residues. CDR1 is SGHRS and CDR2 is YFSETQ in the germline V gene. V lost 0 bases, J lost 11 bases, and 20 bases lay in between. CDR3: CASSLEPGFYSEQYF. The CDR3 region has the DNA TGCGCCAGCAGCTTGGAGCCAGGGTTCTACAGTGAGCAGTACTTC.

The genes are TRBV6-5 and TRBJ1-2; 8 bases map to TRBD1. The CDR3 consists of 15 residues. Germline loops: CDR1 MNHEY, CDR2 SVGAGI. V was clipped by 4 bases and J by 4 bases; unmatched bases: 8. In nucleotides, the CDR3 is TGTGCCAGCAGTTGGACAGGGAGAGATGCCTATGGCTACACCTTC. Translating gives CASSWTGRDAYGYTF.

This clonotype was picked up a small number of times. V gene TRBV27 combines with J gene TRBJ2-7; 12 bases fit TRBD2. Germline V gene lookup returns CDR1 MNHEY and CDR2 SMNVEV (reference sequence). This CDR3 region has 16 residues. The V gene end was trimmed by 4 bases and the J gene end by 3 bases; junction bases not matched to a gene: 7. The CDR3 region has the DNA TGTGCCAGCAGTTCTACTAGCGGGGGGAATCTCTACGAGCAGTACTTC. Translating it yields CASSSTSGGNLYEQYF.

This clonotype was detected many times. The V gene is TRBV7-2, the J gene TRBJ1-5; 7 nucleotides match TRBD1. This CDR3 contains 15 residues. Trimming cost V 2 bases and J 5 bases; bases outside gene matches: 6. CDR1 and CDR2 from the germline V gene are SGHTA and FQGNSA. The CDR3 spells CASSLFQGEDQPQHF. The DNA of the CDR3 is TGTGCCAGCAGCTTATTCCAGGGGGAGGATCAGCCCCAGCATTTT.

The gene calls are TRBV7-2 and TRBJ2-7, with TRBD2 as a possible D gene (7 bases). Looked up from germline, CDR1 is SGHTA and CDR2 is FQGNSA. With 5 bases removed from V and 7 bases from J, the gap between germline ends came to 24 bases. CDR3 length: 16 amino acids. For the CDR3, the DNA is TGTGCCAGCAGCCTGGGGGGGCGGCTGCGGGGTAATGAGCAGTACTTC. Translated: CASSLGGRLRGNEQYF.

The chain carries TRBV12-3 or TRBV12-4 and TRBJ2-3; 10 bases map to TRBD2. This CDR3 is 16 amino acids long. V was clipped by 4 bases and J by 4 bases; unmatched bases: 8. In DNA, the CDR3 is TGTGCCAGCAGTTCCCTAGCGGGGGTGCCAGCAGATACGCAGTATTTT. Its translation: CASSSLAGVPADTQYF.

The chain has TRBV27 and TRBJ2-2; maybe TRBD2 (6 bases). Trimming took 3 bases from V and 5 from J, leaving 7 bases between them. CDR3 length: 13 residues. Germline CDR1 and CDR2: MNHEY and SMNVEV (reference sequence). The CDR3 here is CASSFAGTGELFF. CDR3 nucleotides: TGTGCCAGCAGTTTCGCGGGGACCGGGGAGCTGTTTTTT.